Below are 23 T cell receptor beta chains sequenced from a single sample in a study of T cell responses to AZD1222 COVID-19 vaccine. Only in-frame clones appear in the TCRdb table, and some are missing; sequencing was by immunoSEQ multiplex PCR. This table holds approximately 190,000 clones, around 87% found once. The sample in question was peripheral blood, obtained on day 0 of MenACWY control vaccination. These receptors all come from an adult in good health.

The V call is TRBV12-3 or TRBV12-4, the J call TRBJ1-1; D remains ambiguous. This CDR3 contains 13 residues. Trimming removed 3 bases at V and 8 bases at J, with 13 bases between. Written as DNA, the CDR3 is TGTGCCAGCAGTTTCTCATCGGGAGGGGAAGCTTTCTTT. It codes for CASSFSSGGEAFF.

This clone showed up just once. The J gene is TRBJ1-6, the V gene TRBV7-2, with no clear D. V lost 1 base and J lost 6, with 10 bases in between. The germline gives CDR1 SGHTA, CDR2 FQGNSA. CDR3 length: 15 residues. The chain's CDR3 is CASSLGAVVNSPLHF. The CDR3 nucleotides read TGTGCCAGCAGCTTAGGGGCAGTAGTTAATTCACCCCTCCACTTT. Full variable domain (outside the CDR3, taken from reference TRBV7-2 and TRBJ1-6): GAGVSQSPSNKVTEKGKDVELRCDPISGHTALYWYRQSLGQGLEFLIYFQGNSAPDKSGLPSDRFSAERTGGSVSTLTIQRTQQEDSAVYLCASSLGAVVNSPLHFGNGTRLTVT.

The chain couples TRBV9 to TRBJ1-1; maybe TRBD1 (6 bases). Germline-derived CDR1 and CDR2 are SGDLS and YYNGEE. Trimming removed 4 bases from V and 2 bases from J, with 24 bases in between. The CDR3 consists of 18 residues. In DNA, the CDR3 is TGTGCCAGCAGCCCATATCCCGACGGGGGGGGGCTTAACACTGAAGCTTTCTTT. Protein product: CASSPYPDGGGLNTEAFF.

This rearrangement joins TRBV25-1 to TRBJ2-2; 7 bases are a match to TRBD1. The CDR3 sequence is 14 residues long. The junction had 5 bases not matched to a gene; V was cut back by 7 bases and J by 3 bases. Germline V CDR1 and CDR2: MGHDK, SYGVNS. The CDR3: CASKRQGDTGELFF. DNA for the CDR3: TGTGCCAGCAAGAGACAGGGAGACACCGGGGAGCTGTTTTTT.

The chain combines TRBV7-3 with TRBJ2-5; TRBD1 is a possible D gene (5 bases). V was cut by 5 bases and J by 4 bases, with 11 bases left in between. The CDR3 has 13 residues. Per germline, CDR1 SGHTA and CDR2 FQGTGA. The CDR3 nucleotides read TGTGCCAGCAGCGCAGATAGGGGAGAGACCCAGTACTTC. Translating it yields CASSADRGETQYF.

The chain has TRBV5-4 and TRBJ1-4, with 7 nucleotides matching TRBD1. The CDR3 covers 17 residues. Germline-derived CDR1 and CDR2 are SGHNT and YYREEE (reference sequence). V lost 0 bases, J lost 0 bases, and 5 bases stayed unmatched. DNA of the CDR3: TGTGCCAGCAGCTTGGCTGGGACAGCTTCAACTAATGAAAAACTGTTTTTT. This gives the protein CASSLAGTASTNEKLFF.

The V call is TRBV28, the J call TRBJ1-2; 7 positions match TRBD1. The germline CDR1 and CDR2 sequences are MDHEN and SYDVKM. The CDR3 is 12 amino acids. V was pared by 8 bases and J by 8 bases, with 8 bases of the junction left unmatched. CDR3 bases: TGTGCCAGCGAGGAGGGGGCGCAGGGCTACACCTTC. It yields the protein CASEEGAQGYTF.

The genes are TRBV6-5 and TRBJ1-5, with unresolved D. Trimming shortened V by 1 base and J by 4 bases, and 11 bases separated the two germline ends. The CDR3 length is 15 residues. Germline values: CDR1 MNHEY, CDR2 SVGAGI. The CDR3 region has the DNA TGTGCCAGCAGTTACTTGGCTGTCCAGAATCAGCCCCAGCATTTT. Encoded protein: CASSYLAVQNQPQHF.

The rearrangement uses TRBV28 and TRBJ1-1; D ambiguous. From germline, CDR1 is MDHEN and CDR2 SYDVKM. With 5 bases removed from V and 3 bases from J, the gap between germline ends came to 10 bases. The CDR3 sequence is 13 residues long. The CDR3 region has the DNA TGTGCCAGCAGTATAGGGTTATACACTGAAGCTTTCTTT. Amino acid sequence: CASSIGLYTEAFF.

CDR3 in amino acids: CASALDYEQYF. The CDR3 nucleotides are TGTGCCAGCGCGTTGGATTACGAGCAGTACTTC. The rearrangement uses TRBV2 and TRBJ2-7; unclear D gene. CDR1 and CDR2 from the germline V gene are SNHLY and FYNNEI. The CDR3 spans 11 residues. V was cut by 8 bases and J by 4 bases, with 9 bases left in between.

V is TRBV11-1 and J is TRBJ1-6; possible D gene TRBD1, 5 bases. This CDR3 has 16 residues. Per the germline V gene, CDR1 is SGHAT and CDR2 is FQDESV (reference sequence). V was shortened by 9 bases and J by 8 bases, with 23 bases between the two germline ends. CDR3 DNA sequence: TGTGCCAGGAGGGGCCCCCTCGGAGGGGAAGATTCACCCCTCCACTTT. Translated, it gives CARRGPLGGEDSPLHF.

The chain couples TRBV6-2 or TRBV6-3 to TRBJ2-1, with TRBD1 as a possible D gene (6 bases). In germline, CDR1 is MNHEY, CDR2 SVGEGT. Trimming shortened V by 4 bases and J by 0 bases, and 13 bases separated the two germline ends. The CDR3 length is 16 residues. The CDR3 spells CASSFSTGSSYNEQFF. The CDR3, as DNA: TGTGCCAGCAGTTTCTCCACAGGGAGCTCCTACAATGAGCAGTTCTTC.

Concerning this clone: The germline gene is not matched at one end of the junction; a read error may be the cause. The chain uses TRBV6-2 or TRBV6-3 and TRBJ1-6; D ambiguous. From germline, CDR1 is MNHEY and CDR2 SVGEGT. The CDR3 is made up of 12 amino acids. CDR3 DNA sequence: TGTGCCAGCAGTTACTCGATCGGAACGCTCGACTTT. It specifies CASSYSIGTLDF.

The chain uses TRBV2 and TRBJ2-1, with 7 positions matching TRBD2. V dropped 8 bases and J dropped 8; count of bases not matched to a gene: 9. Per germline, CDR1 SNHLY and CDR2 FYNNEI. This CDR3 region has 13 residues. The CDR3 reads CASRVAGSDEQFF. DNA for the CDR3: TGTGCCAGCCGGGTAGCGGGCTCCGATGAGCAGTTCTTC.

This chain links TRBV6-5 with TRBJ2-7; 8 nucleotides line up with TRBD2. J lost 0 bases, V lost 2 bases, and 6 bases had no gene match. Looked up from germline, CDR1 is MNHEY and CDR2 is SVGAGI. This CDR3 region has 16 residues. CDR3 region: CASSYSTSGGSYEQYF. The CDR3 DNA follows: TGTGCCAGCAGTTACAGTACTAGCGGAGGCTCCTACGAGCAGTACTTC.

The chain couples TRBV28 to TRBJ1-4; D unclear. The germline V and J ends were trimmed by 5 bases and 8 bases, with 18 bases remaining between them. CDR1 is MDHEN and CDR2 is SYDVKM in the germline V gene. The CDR3 extends over 15 amino acids. This chain's CDR3 is CASSPPARAFEKLFF. As DNA, the CDR3 is TGTGCCAGCAGTCCGCCAGCAAGGGCCTTCGAAAAACTGTTTTTT.

With respect to this clone: Relative to the germline gene, one junction end is altered; a read error may explain this. In DNA, the CDR3 is TGTGCCGGCAGTTACGCAGGGACAGTAGGTGAAGCTTTCTTT. Translated: CAGSYAGTVGEAFF. The genes are TRBV6-8 and TRBJ1-1; TRBD1 agrees at 7 bases. The V gene's germline CDR1 is MNHGY and CDR2 SAAAGT. This CDR3 comprises 14 residues.

V gene TRBV20-1 combines with J gene TRBJ2-7; possibly TRBD2 for D (5 bases). The V end lost 7 bases, the J end lost 5 bases, and 12 bases lay between the germline ends. CDR3 length: 11 residues. Germline loops: CDR1 DFQATT, CDR2 SNEGSKA (reference sequence). The CDR3 loop reads CSGGSLNEQYF. The CDR3 bases are TGCAGTGGAGGGAGTCTCAACGAGCAGTACTTC.

Of note for this clone: This same CDR3 is encoded by further DNA sequences in the sample. This rearrangement joins TRBV11-2 to TRBJ2-1; no clear D. In germline, CDR1 is SGHAT, CDR2 FQNNGV. Trimming took off 3 bases at V and 0 bases at J, with 6 bases between the two ends. The CDR3 is 14 residues long. The CDR3 sequence: CASSLASSYNEQFF. The CDR3 DNA is TGTGCCAGCAGCTTGGCTAGCTCCTACAATGAGCAGTTCTTC.

The V and J genes are TRBV6-2 or TRBV6-3 and TRBJ1-5; no reliable D call. Trimming took off 5 bases at V and 3 bases at J, with 5 bases between the two ends. Germline V gene data show CDR1 as MNHEY and CDR2 as SVGEGT. The CDR3 length is 12 residues. CDR3 residues: CASSHTNQPQHF. In DNA, the CDR3 is TGTGCCAGCAGTCACACCAATCAGCCCCAGCATTTT.

The CDR3 is CASSLDGSPYEQYF. DNA of the CDR3: TGTGCCAGCAGCTTAGACGGGAGCCCCTACGAGCAGTACTTC. The chain joins TRBV11-2 to TRBJ2-7; D is perhaps TRBD2 (6 bases). Per germline, CDR1 SGHAT and CDR2 FQNNGV. CDR3 length equals 14 residues. V was clipped by 0 bases and J by 2 bases, with 8 bases between them.

V usage is TRBV9 and J usage is TRBJ2-3, with 13 bases matching TRBD2. The germline gives CDR1 SGDLS, CDR2 YYNGEE. CDR3 length: 14 residues. The V gene end was trimmed by 4 bases and the J gene end by 9 bases; junction bases not matched to a gene: 5. CDR3 in amino acids: CASSLGLAGVTQYF. Written as DNA, the CDR3 is TGTGCCAGCAGCTTAGGACTAGCGGGGGTGACGCAGTATTTT.

The gene calls are TRBV19 and TRBJ1-4, with 7 positions matching TRBD1. Trimming removed 6 bases from V and 5 bases from J; junction bases left unmatched: 6. The germline V gene encodes CDR1 LNHDA and CDR2 SQIVND (reference sequence). This CDR3 has 14 residues. CDR3 nucleotides: TGTGCCAGTAGGGGGACAGTGGGAAATGAAAAACTGTTTTTT. Protein product: CASRGTVGNEKLFF.